Each of the 3 T cell receptor beta chains below was sequenced from the same sample in a study of blood T cell repertoires in COVID-19. Only in-frame clones appear in the TCRdb table, and some are missing; sequencing was by immunoSEQ multiplex PCR. The sample records approximately 210,000 clones, roughly three quarters being singletons. Sample: PBMCs or T cells enriched from blood (not recorded which). Receptors were obtained from a woman between 45 and 60 years old with acute COVID-19.

Turning to this clone: A single base separates this from a much larger clone, so it may be a read error. The gene calls are TRBV12-3 or TRBV12-4 and TRBJ1-5; a possible D gene is TRBD1 (5 bases). The V gene lost 6 bases and the J gene lost 4 bases, with 10 bases spanning the gap. The CDR3 is 13 residues long. Written as DNA, the CDR3 is TGTGCCAGCAGCCAACAGGAGAATCAGCCCCAGCATTTT. Its translation is CASSQQENQPQHF.

This chain connects TRBV11-2 to TRBJ1-1; no clear D gene. The CDR3 contains 12 residues. Germline CDR1 reads SGHAT; CDR2 reads FQNNGV. The V gene lost 1 base and the J gene lost 5 bases, with 5 bases spanning the gap. The CDR3 bases are TGTGCCAGCAGCTTAGTTCAGACTGAAGCTTTCTTT. Amino acid sequence: CASSLVQTEAFF.

This clone has a single count. This specimen includes other DNA sequences encoding the same CDR3. V usage is TRBV7-2 and J usage is TRBJ1-5, with a tentative D call TRBD1 (5 bases). The V gene lost 5 bases and the J gene lost 4 bases, with 9 bases spanning the gap. Germline V gene sequence: CDR1 SGHTA, CDR2 FQGNSA. There are 13 residues in the CDR3. CDR3 sequence reads: CASSRQGNQPQHF. Written as DNA, the CDR3 is TGTGCCAGCAGCAGGCAGGGTAATCAGCCCCAGCATTTT.